Listed here are 27 T cell receptor beta chains from one sample, sequenced in a study of OX40 agonist ivuxolimab in advanced cancers. The method was immunoSEQ multiplex PCR; TCRdb's version includes in-frame clones alone and lacks a portion of them. The repertoire includes about 77,000 clones, about 85% of them detected once, and roughly 0.7% sits in the top ten. Material: CD4+ or CD8+ T cells sorted from blood, obtained in a trial of the OX40 agonist ivuxolimab. These TCRs come from an adult with an advanced solid tumor such as melanoma, head and neck, liver or kidney cancer.

The rearrangement uses TRBV6-1 and TRBJ1-4; the D gene is possibly TRBD1 (5 bases). V lost 4 bases, J lost 7 bases, and 16 bases lay in between. The CDR3 has 15 residues. Germline values: CDR1 MNHNS, CDR2 SASEGT. CDR3 DNA: TGTGCCAGCAGTGGCTCCGGGACCTCCGGTGAAAAACTGTTTTTT. Its protein product is CASSGSGTSGEKLFF.

The chain has TRBV7-2 and TRBJ1-1; D might be TRBD1 (5 bases). V lost 5 bases and J 4 bases, leaving 14 bases between the germline ends. In germline, CDR1 is SGHTA, CDR2 FQGNSA. There are 14 residues in the CDR3. The CDR3 is CASSPQGWGTEAFF. Here the CDR3 DNA reads TGTGCCAGCAGCCCTCAGGGTTGGGGCACTGAAGCTTTCTTT.

J is TRBJ2-5 and V is TRBV27, with D possibly called TRBD1 or TRBD2 (6 bases each). The germline CDR1 and CDR2 sequences are MNHEY and SMNVEV (reference sequence). This CDR3 contains 18 residues. The V and J ends lost 2 bases and 7 bases respectively, with 26 bases between them. In nucleotides, the CDR3 is TGTGCCAGCAGTTTAATACCCCCCGCGTTGACAGGCGGGGCGACCCAGTACTTC. Translated, it gives CASSLIPPALTGGATQYF.

The V call is TRBV7-3, the J call TRBJ1-1, with TRBD1 matching over 10 bases. The CDR3 spans 14 residues. Unmatched junction bases numbered 5, after V lost 5 bases and J lost 5 bases. Looked up from germline, CDR1 is SGHTA and CDR2 is FQGTGA. CDR3 sequence: CASSTGQGWTEAFF. In DNA form, the CDR3 reads TGTGCCAGCAGCACGGGACAGGGGTGGACTGAAGCTTTCTTT. Full variable domain (outside the CDR3, taken from reference TRBV7-3 and TRBJ1-1): GAGVSQTPSNKVTEKGKYVELRCDPISGHTALYWYRQSLGQGPEFLIYFQGTGAADDSGLPNDRFFAVRPEGSVSTLKIQRTERGDSAVYLCASSTGQGWTEAFFGQGTRLTVV.

The chain joins TRBV14 to TRBJ2-2; 9 positions match TRBD2. Germline V lookup: CDR1 SGHDN, CDR2 FVKESK. The CDR3 loop spans 16 amino acids. The trim removed 3 bases at V and 4 bases at J, leaving 6 bases unmatched. CDR3 sequence (DNA): TGTGCCAGCAGCCAGTATGGGGGACTAGCCACCGGGGAGCTGTTTTTT. Amino acid sequence: CASSQYGGLATGELFF.

This chain links TRBV5-1 with TRBJ2-5, with a weak D call TRBD2 (5 bases). V lost 0 bases, J lost 5 bases, and 11 bases lay in between. The CDR3 has 14 amino acids. Germline CDR1 reads SGHRS; CDR2 reads YFSETQ. Here the CDR3 DNA reads TGCGCCAGCAGCTTGGCCACGGGAACGGAGACCCAGTACTTC. This encodes CASSLATGTETQYF.

This chain joins TRBV6-5 and TRBJ1-2, with a tentative D call TRBD1 (5 bases). Between the trimmed V and J ends, which lost 5 bases and 6 bases, there was a span of 16 bases. The CDR3 totals 14 residues. CDR1 and CDR2 from the germline V gene are MNHEY and SVGAGI. CDR3 bases: TGTGCCAGCAGTCCGGGTCGGGACGAGGATGGCTACACCTTC. Encoded protein: CASSPGRDEDGYTF.

The chain is built from TRBV6-5 and TRBJ1-3, with D maybe TRBD1 (6 bases). The CDR3 is 15 residues long. Trimming took 6 bases from V and 2 from J, leaving 14 bases between them. Germline V gene sequence: CDR1 MNHEY, CDR2 SVGAGI. The CDR3 is CASSNRASPGNTIYF. The CDR3 DNA reads TGTGCCAGCAGCAACAGGGCCTCGCCTGGAAACACCATATATTTT.

The CDR3 DNA reads TGTGCCAGTAGTACCTCGGGGTTAGGCTACACCTTC. Encoded protein: CASSTSGLGYTF. V and J are TRBV19 and TRBJ1-2; D unclear. The V gene lost 4 bases and the J gene lost 8 bases, with 11 bases spanning the gap. Germline assignment: CDR1 LNHDA and CDR2 SQIVND (reference sequence). This CDR3 is built from 12 residues.

V usage is TRBV19 and J usage is TRBJ2-2; 9 positions agree with TRBD1. The V and J ends lost 5 bases and 0 bases, in that order; junction bases with no gene match: 1. CDR1 and CDR2 (germline): LNHDA, SQIVND (reference sequence). CDR3 length equals 15 residues. The CDR3 coding sequence is TGTGCCAGTAGTCGGGACAGGGCGAACACCGGGGAGCTGTTTTTT. Protein: CASSRDRANTGELFF.

The chain has TRBV6-5 and TRBJ2-7, with D tentatively TRBD2 (6 bases). Trimming pared 9 bases from V and 9 bases from J, leaving 6 bases between. The germline V gene has CDR1 MNHEY and CDR2 SVGAGI. The CDR3 consists of 8 residues. CDR3 amino acids: CARGGQYF. CDR3 nucleotide sequence: TGTGCCAGGGGGGGGCAGTACTTC.

The chain is built from TRBV9 and TRBJ1-4; D is possibly TRBD1 (5 bases). CDR1 and CDR2 from the germline V gene are SGDLS and YYNGEE. Trimming took 0 bases from V and 6 from J, leaving 15 bases between them. The CDR3 is made up of 16 amino acids. For the CDR3, the DNA is TGTGCCAGCAGCGTAGCTACGGGGGAAAGGGATGAAAAACTGTTTTTT. It is translated as CASSVATGERDEKLFF.

The rearrangement joins TRBV6-6 to TRBJ2-2; the D is unclear. Germline V gives CDR1 MNHNY, CDR2 SVGAGI (reference sequence). V lost 5 bases, J lost 6 bases, and 10 bases lay in between. This CDR3 has 13 amino acids. This CDR3 reads CASSPSLSGELFF. In DNA form, the CDR3 reads TGTGCCAGCAGTCCCTCTCTATCCGGGGAGCTGTTTTTT.

The J gene is TRBJ2-2, the V gene TRBV6-4; D is ambiguous. CDR3 length: 17 residues. Trimming shortened V by 0 bases and J by 0 bases, and 11 bases separated the two germline ends. Germline lookup yields CDR1 MRHNA and CDR2 SNTAGT. The CDR3 DNA reads as TGTGCCAGCAGTGACTCGGTTGCCAGCTCGAACACCGGGGAGCTGTTTTTT. Protein: CASSDSVASSNTGELFF.

The rearrangement uses TRBV18 and TRBJ2-2; TRBD1 matches 8 bases. The V gene's germline CDR1 is KGHSH and CDR2 LQKENI. This CDR3 has 17 amino acids. V was clipped by 1 base and J by 2 bases; unmatched bases: 6. The CDR3 spells CASSPLRTGLNTGELFF. The CDR3 nucleotides are TGTGCCAGCTCACCACTTCGGACAGGGTTAAACACCGGGGAGCTGTTTTTT.

In regard to this clone: The junction departs from the called germline gene at one end, perhaps through a read error. This chain connects TRBV29-1 to TRBJ1-2; D is undetermined. Germline V gene lookup returns CDR1 SQVTM and CDR2 ANQGSEA. This CDR3 is built from 12 residues. The CDR3 DNA reads as TGCAGCGCTGAACGAGGTTTACTTGGCTACACCTTC. Translating gives CSAERGLLGYTF.

This chain links TRBV9 with TRBJ2-7; 10 positions match TRBD1. J gave up 7 bases and V 3 bases, and 10 bases lay outside the gene matches. The germline V gene encodes CDR1 SGDLS and CDR2 YYNGEE. The CDR3 is 15 residues long. This chain's CDR3 is CASSEGDRGSVEQYF. CDR3 coding DNA: TGTGCCAGCAGCGAGGGGGACAGGGGCTCGGTAGAGCAGTACTTC.

The chain is built from TRBV27 and TRBJ2-5; 12 nucleotides align to TRBD2. CDR1 is MNHEY and CDR2 is SMNVEV in the germline V gene (reference sequence). CDR3 size: 15 residues. Unmatched junction bases numbered 7, after V lost 6 bases and J lost 5 bases. CDR3 nucleotides: TGTGCCAGCAGGTCTAGCGGGGGGGCCGGGGAGACCCAGTACTTC. Translation gives CASRSSGGAGETQYF.

This clone was detected only a few times. The CDR3 here is CASSPRTRGNTEAFF. The CDR3 region has the DNA TGTGCCAGCTCACCCCGGACCCGGGGGAACACTGAAGCTTTCTTT. The chain employs TRBV18 and TRBJ1-1; D is ambiguous. The length of the CDR3 is 15 residues. Germline lookup yields CDR1 KGHSH and CDR2 LQKENI. Between the trimmed V and J ends, which lost 3 bases and 1 base, there was a span of 12 bases.

This clone occurred a few times. This chain joins TRBV7-6 and TRBJ1-2, with 10 bases that match TRBD1. V dropped 5 bases and J dropped 8; count of bases not matched to a gene: 8. The CDR3 contains 14 residues. Per germline, CDR1 SGHVS and CDR2 FNYEAQ. The CDR3 sequence is CASSPRDRGYGYTF. The CDR3, as DNA: TGTGCCAGCAGCCCTAGGGACAGGGGTTACGGCTACACCTTC.

The V gene is TRBV14, the J gene TRBJ2-5, with unresolved D. Trimming stripped 1 base from V and 4 bases from J, with 4 bases between. Germline CDR1 and CDR2: SGHDN and FVKESK. This CDR3 region has 12 residues. The CDR3 protein is CASSQVLETQYF. The DNA of the CDR3 is TGTGCCAGCAGCCAAGTGTTAGAGACCCAGTACTTC. The full variable domain, its missing parts supplied by reference TRBV14 and TRBJ2-5, is EAGVTQFPSHSVIEKGQTVTLRCDPISGHDNLYWYRRVMGKEIKFLLHFVKESKQDESGMPNNRFLAERTGGTYSTLKVQPAELEDSGVYFCASSQVLETQYFGPGTRLLVL.

The chain recombines TRBV6-5 with TRBJ1-4; D ambiguous. The germline V gene has CDR1 MNHEY and CDR2 SVGAGI. The CDR3 consists of 13 residues. V was pared by 6 bases and J by 8 bases, with 13 bases between. The CDR3 DNA reads TGTGCCAGCAGACATGACCTGGGGGAAAAACTGTTTTTT. Its protein is CASRHDLGEKLFF.

V is TRBV6-5 and J is TRBJ1-2; possible D gene TRBD1, 5 bases. V shed 2 bases and J shed 9 bases, with 7 bases lying between them. Germline V gene data show CDR1 as MNHEY and CDR2 as SVGAGI. The length of the CDR3 is 11 residues. The DNA of the CDR3 is TGTGCCAGCAGTTACGGGGGGAGCTACACCTTC. Translated, it gives CASSYGGSYTF.

This chain connects TRBV7-2 to TRBJ2-7; 10 nucleotides agree with TRBD1. This CDR3 is built from 16 residues. V trimming: 7 bases; J trimming: 5 bases; junction bases outside the gene matches: 14. Germline V CDR1 and CDR2: SGHTA, FQGNSA. CDR3 sequence reads: CASTAMPGQGINEQYF. The CDR3 region has the DNA TGTGCCAGCACGGCAATGCCGGGACAGGGGATAAACGAGCAGTACTTC.

The rearrangement uses TRBV6-5 and TRBJ1-2; tentative D call: TRBD1 (5 bases). The CDR3 totals 12 residues. Trimming pared 7 bases from V and 3 bases from J, leaving 9 bases between. The germline gives CDR1 MNHEY, CDR2 SVGAGI. The DNA for the CDR3 is TGTGCCAGCATTCGGGGGGACTATGGCTACACCTTC. It codes for CASIRGDYGYTF.

The chain combines TRBV6-6 with TRBJ2-7; TRBD1 matches 7 bases. Germline lookup yields CDR1 MNHNY and CDR2 SVGAGI (reference sequence). The CDR3 is 12 residues long. V dropped 6 bases and J dropped 2; count of bases not matched to a gene: 1. CDR3 coding DNA: TGTGCCAGCAGCGGGACAGCCTACGAGCAGTACTTC. Encoded protein: CASSGTAYEQYF.

This rearrangement joins TRBV30 to TRBJ2-5, with 7 bases lining up with TRBD2. The CDR3 runs 14 residues. The V gene's germline CDR1 is GTSNPN and CDR2 SVGIG (reference sequence). V shed 0 bases, J shed 5 bases, and the junction held 6 bases outside the gene matches. The CDR3 reads CAWSVRWGGETQYF. Written as DNA, the CDR3 is TGTGCCTGGAGTGTACGGTGGGGGGGGGAGACCCAGTACTTC.